Only one count was recorded for the clone carrying this T cell receptor (beta chain). The sample originates from a study of cytomegalovirus exposure and HLA in healthy donors. PCR employed 60 Vbeta and 13 Jbeta primers. Here immunoSEQ multiplex PCR was the method, and the copy in TCRdb shows in-frame clones only, minus some. The sample consists of approximately 110,000 clones, around 82% of them appearing once. CDR3 size: 14 residues. CDR1 and CDR2 from the germline V gene are MNHNS and SASEGT. The V end was cut by 8 bases, the J end by 8 bases, with 21 bases between. The sequenced sample was PBMCs. The clonotype was recovered from a woman aged 25 to 39 in good health and CMV-seropositive. The chain uses TRBV6-1 and TRBJ1-2; the D gene is possibly TRBD1 (5 bases). This CDR3 is CASRRDTGREGYTF. As DNA, the CDR3 is TGTGCCAGCCGTCGAGACACAGGACGAGAGGGCTACACCTTC.